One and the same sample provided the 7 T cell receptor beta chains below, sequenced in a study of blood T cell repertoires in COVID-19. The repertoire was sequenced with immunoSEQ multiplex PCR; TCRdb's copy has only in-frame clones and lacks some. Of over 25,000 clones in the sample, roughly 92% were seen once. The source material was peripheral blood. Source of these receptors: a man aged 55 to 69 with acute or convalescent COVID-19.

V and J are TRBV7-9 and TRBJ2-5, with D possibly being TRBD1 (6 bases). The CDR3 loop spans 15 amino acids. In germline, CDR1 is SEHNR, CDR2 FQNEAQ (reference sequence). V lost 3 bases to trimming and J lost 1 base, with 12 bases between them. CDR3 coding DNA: TGTGCCAGCAGCTTCACCTCCAGGGGCCAAGAGACCCAGTACTTC. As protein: CASSFTSRGQETQYF.

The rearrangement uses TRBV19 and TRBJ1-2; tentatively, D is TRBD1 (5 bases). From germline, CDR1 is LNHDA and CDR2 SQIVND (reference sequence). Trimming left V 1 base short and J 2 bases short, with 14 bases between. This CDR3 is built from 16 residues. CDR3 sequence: CASSIGKGPGNYGYTF. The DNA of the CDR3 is TGTGCCAGTAGTATAGGAAAGGGGCCCGGGAACTATGGCTACACCTTC.

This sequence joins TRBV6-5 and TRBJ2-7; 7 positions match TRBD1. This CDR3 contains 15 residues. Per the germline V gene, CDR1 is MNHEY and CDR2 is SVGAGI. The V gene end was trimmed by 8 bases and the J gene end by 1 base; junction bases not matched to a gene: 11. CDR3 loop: CASGNRAGGSYEQYF. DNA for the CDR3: TGTGCCAGCGGGAATCGGGCAGGGGGATCCTACGAGCAGTACTTC.

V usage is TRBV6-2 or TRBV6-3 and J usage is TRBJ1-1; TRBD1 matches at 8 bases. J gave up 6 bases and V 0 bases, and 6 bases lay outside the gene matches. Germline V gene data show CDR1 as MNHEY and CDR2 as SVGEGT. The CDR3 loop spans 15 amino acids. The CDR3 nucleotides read TGTGCCAGCAGTTACTCCTGGACAGGGAGATCTGAAGCTTTCTTT. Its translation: CASSYSWTGRSEAFF.

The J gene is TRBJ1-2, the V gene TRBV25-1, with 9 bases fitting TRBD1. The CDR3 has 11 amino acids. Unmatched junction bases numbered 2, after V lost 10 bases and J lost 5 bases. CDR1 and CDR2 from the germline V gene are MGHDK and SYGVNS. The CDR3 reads CATGTGYGYTF. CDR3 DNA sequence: TGTGCCACTGGGACAGGGTATGGCTACACCTTC.

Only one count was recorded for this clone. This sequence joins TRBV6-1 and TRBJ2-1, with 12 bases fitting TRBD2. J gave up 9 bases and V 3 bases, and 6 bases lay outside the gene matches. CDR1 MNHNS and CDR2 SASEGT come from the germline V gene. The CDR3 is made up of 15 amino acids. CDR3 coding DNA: TGTGCCAGCAGTGACCCTAGCGGGAGGGGGATTGAGCAGTTCTTC. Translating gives CASSDPSGRGIEQFF.

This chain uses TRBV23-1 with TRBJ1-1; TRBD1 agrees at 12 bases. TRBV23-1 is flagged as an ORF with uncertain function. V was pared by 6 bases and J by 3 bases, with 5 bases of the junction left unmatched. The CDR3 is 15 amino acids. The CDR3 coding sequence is TGCGCCAGCAGCGGGACAGGGGGCGGAGACACTGAAGCTTTCTTT. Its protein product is CASSGTGGGDTEAFF.